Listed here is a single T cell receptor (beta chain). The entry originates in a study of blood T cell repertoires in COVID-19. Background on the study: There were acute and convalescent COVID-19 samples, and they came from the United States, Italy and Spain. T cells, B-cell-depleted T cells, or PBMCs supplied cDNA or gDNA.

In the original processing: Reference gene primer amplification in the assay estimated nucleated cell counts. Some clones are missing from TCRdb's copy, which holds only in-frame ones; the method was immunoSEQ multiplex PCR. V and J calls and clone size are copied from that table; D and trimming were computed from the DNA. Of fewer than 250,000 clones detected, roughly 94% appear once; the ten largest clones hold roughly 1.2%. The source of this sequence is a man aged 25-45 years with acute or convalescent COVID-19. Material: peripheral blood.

DNA for the CDR3: TGTGCCAGCAGTTACTGGGGGGATACCTACGAGCAGTACTTC. This encodes CASSYWGDTYEQYF. V and J are TRBV6-5 and TRBJ2-7; tentative D call: TRBD2 (6 bases). The V end lost 1 base, the J end lost 2 bases, and 9 bases lay between the germline ends. The V gene's germline CDR1 is MNHEY and CDR2 SVGAGI. The CDR3 covers 14 residues.